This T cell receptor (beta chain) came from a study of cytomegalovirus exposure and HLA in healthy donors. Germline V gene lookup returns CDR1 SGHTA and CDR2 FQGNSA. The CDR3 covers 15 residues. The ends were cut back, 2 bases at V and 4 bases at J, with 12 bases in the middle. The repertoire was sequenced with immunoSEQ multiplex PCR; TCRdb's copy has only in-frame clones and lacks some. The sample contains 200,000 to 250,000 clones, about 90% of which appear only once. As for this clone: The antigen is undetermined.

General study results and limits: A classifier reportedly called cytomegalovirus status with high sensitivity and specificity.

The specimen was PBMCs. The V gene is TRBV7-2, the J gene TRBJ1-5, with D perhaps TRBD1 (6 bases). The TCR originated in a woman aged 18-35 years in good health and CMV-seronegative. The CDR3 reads CASSLSAGVNQPQHF. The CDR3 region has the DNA TGTGCCAGCAGCTTATCAGCAGGGGTAAATCAGCCCCAGCATTTT.